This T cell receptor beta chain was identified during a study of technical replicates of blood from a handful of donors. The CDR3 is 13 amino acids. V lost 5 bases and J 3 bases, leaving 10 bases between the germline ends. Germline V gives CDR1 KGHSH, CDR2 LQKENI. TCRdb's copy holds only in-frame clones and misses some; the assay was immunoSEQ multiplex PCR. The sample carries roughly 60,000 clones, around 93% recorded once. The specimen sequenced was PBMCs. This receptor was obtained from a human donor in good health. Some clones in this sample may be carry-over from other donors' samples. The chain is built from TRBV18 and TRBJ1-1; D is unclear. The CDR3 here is CASSENRDTEAFF. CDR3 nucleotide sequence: TGTGCCAGCTCAGAGAACCGGGACACTGAAGCTTTCTTT.